Below are 7 T cell receptor beta chains sequenced from a single sample in a study of cytomegalovirus exposure and HLA in healthy donors. The PCR used 60 Vbeta and 13 Jbeta primers. Profiling relied on immunoSEQ multiplex PCR, and the TCRdb table lists in-frame clones only, not all of them. Of 200,000 to 250,000 clones listed, 75% were seen once; the top ten hold roughly 2%. Sequenced input: PBMCs. The receptors were gathered from a young woman in good health and CMV-seronegative.

This chain links TRBV12-5 with TRBJ2-1; TRBD2 matches at 7 bases. Germline V gives CDR1 LGHNT, CDR2 FRNRAP. The junction had 8 bases not matched to a gene; V was cut back by 7 bases and J by 2 bases. The CDR3 totals 15 residues. This chain's CDR3 is CASVRAGSAYNEQFF. CDR3 coding DNA: TGTGCTAGTGTCCGAGCGGGGTCCGCCTACAATGAGCAGTTCTTC.

The gene calls are TRBV2 and TRBJ2-3; 12 nucleotides line up with TRBD2. Germline CDR1 and CDR2: SNHLY and FYNNEI. V lost 3 bases, J lost 0 bases, and 4 bases stayed unmatched. The CDR3 consists of 17 residues. In DNA form, the CDR3 reads TGTGCCAGCAGTGACCCGGGGACTAGCGGGAGCACAGATACGCAGTATTTT. This gives the protein CASSDPGTSGSTDTQYF.

The gene calls are TRBV11-3 and TRBJ2-1, with D tentatively TRBD2 (5 bases). Per the germline V gene, CDR1 is SGHNT and CDR2 is YENEEA. Trimming pared 4 bases from V and 7 bases from J, leaving 11 bases between. The CDR3 has 13 residues. CDR3 loop: CASSYGRTNEQFF. The CDR3 bases are TGTGCCAGCAGCTATGGGAGAACTAATGAGCAGTTCTTC.

The chain couples TRBV4-1 to TRBJ1-5; no clear D gene. The CDR3 length is 15 residues. CDR1 is MGHRA and CDR2 is YSYEKL in the germline V gene. V shed 0 bases and J shed 11 bases, with 17 bases lying between them. In DNA form, the CDR3 reads TGCGCCAGCAGCCAAGATGGCAGTCCGGGGTTGTCCCAGCATTTT. Protein: CASSQDGSPGLSQHF.

This chain connects TRBV7-9 to TRBJ2-5; 8 bases map to TRBD2. V dropped 5 bases and J dropped 4; count of bases not matched to a gene: 12. CDR1 and CDR2 (germline): SEHNR, FQNEAQ (reference sequence). The CDR3 length is 16 residues. The DNA for the CDR3 is TGTGCCAGCAGCAAGGGGGGAGCGGGAGCTAGAGAGACCCAGTACTTC. It yields the protein CASSKGGAGARETQYF.

The chain recombines TRBV5-5 with TRBJ1-1; TRBD1 agrees at 9 bases. The germline CDR1 and CDR2 sequences are SGHKS and YYEKEE (reference sequence). This CDR3 has 13 residues. V was pared by 3 bases and J by 9 bases, with 6 bases of the junction left unmatched. Here the CDR3 DNA reads TGTGCCAGCAGCTCGGCCGGGACAGGGAAAGCTTTCTTT. Translated: CASSSAGTGKAFF.

The chain couples TRBV6-1 to TRBJ2-5; 12 positions match TRBD2. The end of the DNA is better explained by TRBJ2-7, so the J call may be wrong. The CDR3 is 14 residues long. Germline V lookup: CDR1 MNHNS, CDR2 SASEGT. The CDR3 sequence: CAIRLAGGIYEQYF. The CDR3, as DNA: TGTGCCATCAGGCTAGCGGGGGGGATCTACGAGCAGTACTTC.